The 18 T cell receptor beta chains below all came from one sample that was sequenced in a study of CD8+ T cells in alopecia areata. Once RNA had been extracted, it was reverse transcribed into cDNA to act as the sequencing template. TCRdb's copy holds only in-frame clones and misses some; the assay was immunoSEQ multiplex PCR. The sample includes about 11,000 clones, around 63% of them seen just once. Alopecia areata patients had lesional scalp punch biopsies and peripheral blood taken from them. Sequencing input: skin. These receptors were collected from a human donor with alopecia areata.

This chain joins TRBV6-6 and TRBJ1-3; D is possibly TRBD1 (6 bases). CDR3 size: 15 residues. Germline values: CDR1 MNHNY, CDR2 SVGAGI (reference sequence). With 4 bases removed from V and 4 bases from J, the gap between germline ends came to 14 bases. The CDR3 DNA reads as TGTGCCAGCAGTTCGAGTTTGGGGGGCGGAAACACCATATATTTT. This sequence encodes CASSSSLGGGNTIYF.

This clone was seen a few times. The chain links TRBV5-1 to TRBJ2-3; 11 nucleotides agree with TRBD1. Germline V gene sequence: CDR1 SGHRS, CDR2 YFSETQ. V was clipped by 7 bases and J by 0 bases; unmatched bases: 13. The CDR3 is made up of 18 amino acids. Here the CDR3 reads CASGRGQGAFLSTDTQYF. The CDR3 DNA reads as TGCGCCAGCGGAAGAGGACAGGGGGCATTTTTAAGCACAGATACGCAGTATTTT.

This clone was counted once. The rearrangement links TRBV7-3 to TRBJ1-1; possibly TRBD1 for D (5 bases). The length of the CDR3 is 14 residues. Looked up from germline, CDR1 is SGHTA and CDR2 is FQGTGA. Trimming took 2 bases from V and 11 from J, leaving 18 bases between them. This CDR3 reads CASSLSPGLAGAFF. Written as DNA, the CDR3 is TGTGCCAGCAGCTTATCCCCGGGCCTGGCAGGGGCTTTCTTT.

A word on this clone: Relative to the germline gene, one junction end is altered; a read error may explain this. This chain uses TRBV7-9 with TRBJ1-4; a weak D match, TRBD1 (5 bases). The CDR3 has 15 amino acids. Germline V gene sequence: CDR1 SEHNR, CDR2 FQNEAQ (reference sequence). CDR3 DNA sequence: TGTGCCAGCAGCTTAAACCGGGGCCTCAATGGAAAACTGTTTTTT. This gives the protein CASSLNRGLNGKLFF.

The chain has TRBV27 and TRBJ2-2; the match to TRBD1 covers 9 bases. The CDR3 contains 17 residues. The germline V gene has CDR1 MNHEY and CDR2 SMNVEV (reference sequence). Unmatched junction bases numbered 11, after V lost 4 bases and J lost 5 bases. Here the CDR3 reads CASSSPTLQGATGELFF. The CDR3, as DNA: TGTGCCAGCAGTTCCCCTACTCTACAGGGGGCGACCGGGGAGCTGTTTTTT.

The V call is TRBV4-1, the J call TRBJ2-7; the D is unclear. Trimming pared 4 bases from V and 7 bases from J, leaving 14 bases between. The germline V gene has CDR1 MGHRA and CDR2 YSYEKL. The CDR3 is made up of 13 amino acids. CDR3 in DNA: TGCGCCAGCAGCCCTTTAGTCCCGGATGAGCAGTACTTC. This sequence encodes CASSPLVPDEQYF.

This chain links TRBV20-1 with TRBJ2-5; D not resolved. From germline, CDR1 is DFQATT and CDR2 SNEGSKA (reference sequence). The CDR3 covers 10 residues. Trimming cost V 1 base and J 5 bases, with 2 bases left between them. CDR3 protein: CSARGETQYF. The CDR3 nucleotides are TGCAGTGCTAGAGGGGAGACCCAGTACTTC.

This clone has more than one count but fewer than ten. This chain links TRBV2 with TRBJ1-1, with D unclear. Trimming pared 5 bases from V and 9 bases from J, leaving 19 bases between. This CDR3 contains 14 residues. CDR1 and CDR2 from the germline V gene are SNHLY and FYNNEI. In DNA form, the CDR3 reads TGTGCCAGCAGTTCGCAGGTTGTCAACCAAAAAGCTTTCTTT. Protein sequence: CASSSQVVNQKAFF.

V and J are TRBV27 and TRBJ1-2; perhaps TRBD1 as D (6 bases). V lost 5 bases, J lost 7 bases, and 20 bases lay in between. This CDR3 region has 15 residues. The germline gives CDR1 MNHEY, CDR2 SMNVEV (reference sequence). Here the CDR3 reads CASSTPTRGKSGYTF. Written as DNA, the CDR3 is TGTGCCAGCAGTACCCCCACCAGGGGTAAGTCTGGCTACACCTTC.

This clone was detected a few times. The chain joins TRBV30 to TRBJ1-1; the D is unclear. The V end was cut by 5 bases, the J end by 1 base, with 8 bases between. The CDR3 is 12 residues long. The germline gives CDR1 GTSNPN, CDR2 SVGIG (reference sequence). The CDR3 region is CAWRTANTEAFF. DNA of the CDR3: TGTGCCTGGCGCACAGCGAACACTGAAGCTTTCTTT.

The gene calls are TRBV9 and TRBJ1-4; D is perhaps TRBD1 (5 bases). The germline gives CDR1 SGDLS, CDR2 YYNGEE. The CDR3 covers 19 residues. V dropped 3 bases and J dropped 0 bases, with 21 bases sitting between them. For the CDR3, the DNA is TGTGCCAGCAGCGAGACCCTAGGAGGAGGGGTCGCAACTAATGAAAAACTGTTTTTT. It translates to CASSETLGGGVATNEKLFF. Supplemented by reference TRBV9 and TRBJ1-4, the full variable domain reads DSGVTQTPKHLITATGQRVTLRCSPRSGDLSVYWYQQSLDQGLQFLIQYYNGEERAKGNILERFSAQQFPDLHSELNLSSLELGDSALYFCASSETLGGGVATNEKLFFGSGTQLSVL.

This clone was recorded a few times. The rearrangement uses TRBV7-9 and TRBJ1-1; 7 nucleotides align to TRBD1. The CDR3 covers 14 residues. V dropped 4 bases and J dropped 6; count of bases not matched to a gene: 8. CDR1 is SEHNR and CDR2 is FQNEAQ in the germline V gene (reference sequence). The CDR3 protein is CASSWTRGSSEAFF. The CDR3 coding sequence is TGTGCCAGCAGCTGGACCAGGGGGTCTTCTGAAGCTTTCTTT.

J is TRBJ2-3 and V is TRBV20-1; D is ambiguous. V lost 3 bases to trimming and J lost 6 bases, with 4 bases between them. There are 10 residues in the CDR3. Germline V lookup: CDR1 DFQATT, CDR2 SNEGSKA (reference sequence). CDR3 sequence: CSARSDTQYF. The CDR3 nucleotides are TGCAGTGCTAGGTCCGATACGCAGTATTTT.

This chain joins TRBV29-1 and TRBJ2-4; perhaps TRBD2 as D (6 bases). Germline loops: CDR1 SQVTM, CDR2 ANQGSEA. The CDR3 has 12 amino acids. Trimming removed 5 bases at V and 7 bases at J, with 12 bases between. The CDR3 reads CSVISSGNIQYF. The CDR3 bases are TGCAGCGTTATATCCAGCGGGAACATTCAGTACTTC.

This clone has a handful of counts. The rearrangement links TRBV5-6 to TRBJ2-3; D gene unclear. V was shortened by 1 base and J by 3 bases, with 6 bases between the two germline ends. Per the germline V gene, CDR1 is SGHDT and CDR2 is YYEEEE. The CDR3 spans 13 residues. The CDR3 nucleotides are TGTGCCAGCAGCTTGCGTGATACAGATACGCAGTATTTT. It is translated as CASSLRDTDTQYF.

The chain links TRBV5-1 to TRBJ2-5; D is perhaps TRBD2 (6 bases). The germline V gene encodes CDR1 SGHRS and CDR2 YFSETQ. The CDR3 contains 14 residues. Trimming took 0 bases from V and 5 from J, leaving 11 bases between them. CDR3 amino acids: CASSLARGWETQYF. In nucleotides, the CDR3 is TGCGCCAGCAGCTTGGCTCGGGGGTGGGAGACCCAGTACTTC.

The genes are TRBV4-1 and TRBJ2-3; TRBD1 agrees at 7 bases. This CDR3 has 17 residues. V dropped 3 bases and J dropped 1; count of bases not matched to a gene: 10. In germline, CDR1 is MGHRA, CDR2 YSYEKL. The CDR3 loop is CASSQGDSPSGTDTQYF. CDR3 DNA sequence: TGCGCCAGCAGCCAGGGGGACAGCCCGAGCGGCACAGATACGCAGTATTTT.

J is TRBJ2-7 and V is TRBV6-5; a possible D gene is TRBD2 (7 bases). Per the germline V gene, CDR1 is MNHEY and CDR2 is SVGAGI. V was trimmed by 7 bases and J by 6 bases, leaving 22 bases between them. This CDR3 is 15 amino acids long. CDR3 sequence: CASTNGGHRGAEQYF. CDR3 bases: TGTGCCAGCACCAACGGCGGACATCGGGGGGCCGAGCAGTACTTC.